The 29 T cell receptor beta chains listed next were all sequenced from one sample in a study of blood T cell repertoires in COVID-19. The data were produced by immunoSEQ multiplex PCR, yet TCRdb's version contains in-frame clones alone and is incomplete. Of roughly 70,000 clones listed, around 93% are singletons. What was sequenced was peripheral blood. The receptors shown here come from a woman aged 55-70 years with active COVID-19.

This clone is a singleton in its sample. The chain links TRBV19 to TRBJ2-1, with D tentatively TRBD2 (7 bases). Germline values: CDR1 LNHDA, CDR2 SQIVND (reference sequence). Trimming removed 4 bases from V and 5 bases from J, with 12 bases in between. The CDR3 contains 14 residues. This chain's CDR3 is CASSKGEGNNEQFF. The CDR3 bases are TGTGCCAGTAGTAAGGGGGAGGGTAACAATGAGCAGTTCTTC.

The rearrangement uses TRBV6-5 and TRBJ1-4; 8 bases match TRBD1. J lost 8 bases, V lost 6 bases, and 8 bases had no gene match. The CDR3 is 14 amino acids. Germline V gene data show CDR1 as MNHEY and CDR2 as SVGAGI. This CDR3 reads CASSLDRVEEKLFF. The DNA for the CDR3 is TGTGCCAGCAGCCTGGACAGGGTAGAAGAAAAACTGTTTTTT.

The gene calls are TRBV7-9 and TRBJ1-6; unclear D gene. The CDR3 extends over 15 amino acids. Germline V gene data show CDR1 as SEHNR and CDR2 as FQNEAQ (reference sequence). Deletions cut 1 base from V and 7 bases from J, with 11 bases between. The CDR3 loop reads CASSLVSGFNSPLHF. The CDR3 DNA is TGTGCCAGCAGCTTAGTCAGCGGTTTCAATTCACCCCTCCACTTT.

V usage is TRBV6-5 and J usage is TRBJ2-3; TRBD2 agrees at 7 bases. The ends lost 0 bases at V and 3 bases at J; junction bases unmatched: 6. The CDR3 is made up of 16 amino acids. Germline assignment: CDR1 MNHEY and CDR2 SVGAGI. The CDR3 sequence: CASSYSRLASTDTQYF. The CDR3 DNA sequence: TGTGCCAGCAGTTACTCCCGACTAGCTAGTACAGATACGCAGTATTTT.

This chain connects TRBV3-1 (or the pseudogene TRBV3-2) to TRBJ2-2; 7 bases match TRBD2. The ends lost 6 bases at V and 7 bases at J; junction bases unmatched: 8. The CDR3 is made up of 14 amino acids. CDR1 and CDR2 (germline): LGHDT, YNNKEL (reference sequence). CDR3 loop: CASREAGMGGELFF. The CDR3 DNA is TGTGCCAGCAGGGAAGCGGGAATGGGCGGGGAGCTGTTTTTT.

CDR3 nucleotide sequence: TGTGCCAGCAGCCAAGCGGAGACCCAGTACTTC. As protein: CASSQAETQYF. This chain uses TRBV3-1 (or the pseudogene TRBV3-2) with TRBJ2-5; D unresolved. Trimming left V 1 base short and J 5 bases short, with 2 bases between. Germline V gene lookup returns CDR1 LGHDT and CDR2 YNNKEL (reference sequence). The CDR3 contains 11 residues.

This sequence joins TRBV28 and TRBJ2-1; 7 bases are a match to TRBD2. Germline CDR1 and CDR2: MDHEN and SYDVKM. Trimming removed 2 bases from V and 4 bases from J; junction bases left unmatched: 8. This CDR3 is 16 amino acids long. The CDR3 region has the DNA TGTGCCAGCAGTTTAATCATCCGGGGACTATACAATGAGCAGTTCTTC. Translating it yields CASSLIIRGLYNEQFF.

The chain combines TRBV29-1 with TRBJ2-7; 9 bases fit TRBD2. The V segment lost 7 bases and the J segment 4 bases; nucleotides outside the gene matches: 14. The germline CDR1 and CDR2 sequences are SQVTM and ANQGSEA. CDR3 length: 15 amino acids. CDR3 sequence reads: CSATARASGMYEQYF. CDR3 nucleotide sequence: TGCAGCGCCACCGCGCGGGCTAGCGGGATGTACGAGCAGTACTTC.

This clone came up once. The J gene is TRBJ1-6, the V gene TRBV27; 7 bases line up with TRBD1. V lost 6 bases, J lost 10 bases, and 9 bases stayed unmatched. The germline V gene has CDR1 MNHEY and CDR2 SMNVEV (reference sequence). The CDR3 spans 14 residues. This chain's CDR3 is CASRVGTDESPLHF. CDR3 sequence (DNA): TGTGCCAGCAGGGTGGGGACAGATGAGTCACCCCTCCACTTT.

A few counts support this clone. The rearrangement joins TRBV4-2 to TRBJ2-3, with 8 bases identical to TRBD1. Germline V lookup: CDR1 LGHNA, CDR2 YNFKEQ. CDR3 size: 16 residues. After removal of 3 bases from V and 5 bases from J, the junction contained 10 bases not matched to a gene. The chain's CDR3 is CASSHPGQVREDTQYF. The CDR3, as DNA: TGTGCCAGCAGCCACCCGGGACAGGTTCGTGAAGATACGCAGTATTTT.

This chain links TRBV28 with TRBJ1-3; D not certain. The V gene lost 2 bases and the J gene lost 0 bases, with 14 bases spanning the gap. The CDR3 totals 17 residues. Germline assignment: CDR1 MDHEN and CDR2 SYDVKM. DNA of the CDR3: TGTGCCAGCAGTTTAGGGGTAGGGAGCTTCTCTGGAAACACCATATATTTT. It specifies CASSLGVGSFSGNTIYF.

As DNA, the CDR3 is TGTGCCAGTAGTCGAACCGGGACAGGGGTTAAAGAGACCCAGTACTTC. This sequence encodes CASSRTGTGVKETQYF. This chain joins TRBV19 and TRBJ2-5; 10 bases agree with TRBD1. V lost 5 bases and J lost 3; bases outside the gene matches: 9. This CDR3 spans 16 amino acids. Germline CDR1 and CDR2: LNHDA and SQIVND (reference sequence).

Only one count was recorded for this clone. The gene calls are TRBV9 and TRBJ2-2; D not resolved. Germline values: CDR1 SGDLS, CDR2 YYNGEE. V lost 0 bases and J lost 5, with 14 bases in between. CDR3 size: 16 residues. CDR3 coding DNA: TGTGCCAGCAGCGTAGCTACTGTCCGAGGAACCGGGGAGCTGTTTTTT. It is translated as CASSVATVRGTGELFF.

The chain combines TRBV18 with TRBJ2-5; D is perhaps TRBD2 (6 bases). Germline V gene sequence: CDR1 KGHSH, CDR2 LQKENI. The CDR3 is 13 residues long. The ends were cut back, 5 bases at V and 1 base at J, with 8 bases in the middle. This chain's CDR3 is CASSGGLQETQYF. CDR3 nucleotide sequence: TGTGCCAGCTCAGGAGGGCTCCAAGAGACCCAGTACTTC.

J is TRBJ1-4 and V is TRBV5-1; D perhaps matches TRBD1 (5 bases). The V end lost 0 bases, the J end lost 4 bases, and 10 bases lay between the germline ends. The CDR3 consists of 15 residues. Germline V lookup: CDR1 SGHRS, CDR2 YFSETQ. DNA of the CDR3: TGCGCCAGCAGCTTGGTGGGGCAGCTTAATGAAAAACTGTTTTTT. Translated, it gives CASSLVGQLNEKLFF.

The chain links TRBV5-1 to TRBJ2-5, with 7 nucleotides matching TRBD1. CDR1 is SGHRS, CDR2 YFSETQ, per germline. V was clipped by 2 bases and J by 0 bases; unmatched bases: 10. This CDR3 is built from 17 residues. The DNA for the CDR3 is TGCGCCAGCAGCTTCCGAGGGGGACAGAGATACCAAGAGACCCAGTACTTC. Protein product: CASSFRGGQRYQETQYF.

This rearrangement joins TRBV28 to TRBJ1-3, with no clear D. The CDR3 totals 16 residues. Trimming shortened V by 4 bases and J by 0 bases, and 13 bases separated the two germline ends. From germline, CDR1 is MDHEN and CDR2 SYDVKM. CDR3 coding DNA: TGTGCCAGCAGTTCGAGATTATTCGACTCTGGAAACACCATATATTTT. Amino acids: CASSSRLFDSGNTIYF.

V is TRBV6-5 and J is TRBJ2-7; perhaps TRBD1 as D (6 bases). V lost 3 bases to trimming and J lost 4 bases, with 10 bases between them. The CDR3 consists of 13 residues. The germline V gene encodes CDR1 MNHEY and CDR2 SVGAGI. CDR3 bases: TGTGCCAGCAGTTATACAGGACAGTACGAGCAGTACTTC. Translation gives CASSYTGQYEQYF.

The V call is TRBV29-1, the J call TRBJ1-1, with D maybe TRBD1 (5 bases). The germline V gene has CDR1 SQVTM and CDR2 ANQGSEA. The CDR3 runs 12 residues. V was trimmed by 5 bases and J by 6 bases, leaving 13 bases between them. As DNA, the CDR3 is TGCAGCGTTAGGTCAGGGACTTCTGAAGCTTTCTTT. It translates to CSVRSGTSEAFF.

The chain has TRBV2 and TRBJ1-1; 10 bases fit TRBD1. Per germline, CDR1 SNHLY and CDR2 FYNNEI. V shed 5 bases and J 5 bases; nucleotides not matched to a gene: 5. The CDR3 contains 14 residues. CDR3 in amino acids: CASSRQGAGTEAFF. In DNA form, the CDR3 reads TGTGCCAGCAGTCGACAGGGGGCGGGGACTGAAGCTTTCTTT.

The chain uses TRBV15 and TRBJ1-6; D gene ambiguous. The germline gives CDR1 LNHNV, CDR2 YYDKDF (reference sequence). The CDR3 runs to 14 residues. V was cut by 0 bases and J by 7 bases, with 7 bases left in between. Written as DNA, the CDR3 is TGTGCCACCAGCAGAGATCACGGGAATTCACCCCTCCACTTT. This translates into CATSRDHGNSPLHF.

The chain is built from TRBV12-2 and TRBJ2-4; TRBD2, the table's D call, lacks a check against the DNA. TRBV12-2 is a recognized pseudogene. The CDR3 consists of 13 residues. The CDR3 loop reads CASRLATANIQYF. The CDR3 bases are TGTGCAAGTCGCTTAGCGACTGCAAACATTCAGTACTTC.

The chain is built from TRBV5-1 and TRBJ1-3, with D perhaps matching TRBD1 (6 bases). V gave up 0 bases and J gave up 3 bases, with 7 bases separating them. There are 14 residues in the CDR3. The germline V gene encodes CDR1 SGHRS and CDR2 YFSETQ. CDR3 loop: CASSLAGDGNTIYF. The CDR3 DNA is TGCGCCAGCAGCTTGGCAGGGGATGGAAACACCATATATTTT.

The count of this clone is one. CDR3 DNA: TGCGCCAGCAGCTTCGCGACAGGGACTAATGAAAAACTGTTTTTT. Translated, it gives CASSFATGTNEKLFF. The V and J genes are TRBV5-1 and TRBJ1-4; 7 bases agree with TRBD1. CDR1 is SGHRS and CDR2 is YFSETQ in the germline V gene. The CDR3 has 15 amino acids. The V and J ends lost 2 bases and 2 bases, in that order; junction bases with no gene match: 3.

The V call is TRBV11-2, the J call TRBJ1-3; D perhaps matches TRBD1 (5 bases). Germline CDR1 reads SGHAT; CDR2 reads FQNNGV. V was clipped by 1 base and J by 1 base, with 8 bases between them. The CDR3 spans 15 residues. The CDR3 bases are TGTGCCAGCAGCTTAGGGGCAGGGTCTGGAAACACCATATATTTT. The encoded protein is CASSLGAGSGNTIYF.

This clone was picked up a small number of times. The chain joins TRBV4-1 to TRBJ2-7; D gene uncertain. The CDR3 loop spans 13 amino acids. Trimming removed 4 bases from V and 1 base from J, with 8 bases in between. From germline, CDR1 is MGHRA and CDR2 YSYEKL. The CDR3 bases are TGCGCCAGCAGCCTCACTCCGTCCTACGAGCAGTACTTC. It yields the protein CASSLTPSYEQYF.

CDR3 protein: CASKLSLKYNEQFF. The CDR3 nucleotides are TGTGCCAGCAAGCTCTCGCTTAAATACAATGAGCAGTTCTTC. The rearrangement links TRBV6-5 to TRBJ2-1; no definite D call. Germline-derived CDR1 and CDR2 are MNHEY and SVGAGI. The V end lost 7 bases, the J end lost 4 bases, and 14 bases lay between the germline ends. The CDR3 runs 14 residues.

As DNA, the CDR3 is TGTGCCAGCACCCTAGGACTAGGCGGAAATGAGCAGTTCTTC. Translated: CASTLGLGGNEQFF. The chain is built from TRBV5-6 and TRBJ2-1; TRBD2 matches 7 bases. Germline CDR1 SGHDT, CDR2 YYEEEE. There are 14 residues in the CDR3. Trimming took 6 bases from V and 7 from J; bases not matched to a gene: 10.

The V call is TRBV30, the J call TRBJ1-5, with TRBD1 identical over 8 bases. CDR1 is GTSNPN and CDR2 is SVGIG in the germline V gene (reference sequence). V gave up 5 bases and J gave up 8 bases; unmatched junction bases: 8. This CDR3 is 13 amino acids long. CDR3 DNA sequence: TGTGCCTGGGCCCAGGGGGCCTCGGAGCCCCAGCATTTT. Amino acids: CAWAQGASEPQHF.